This TCR beta chain was recorded in a study of CD8+ T cells in alopecia areata. About the research overall: For the treated group, dosing was oral tofacitinib at 5 to 10 mg twice daily.

Peripheral blood and lesional scalp punch biopsies came from alopecia areata patients. Whole-study findings and limits: Sequencing of scalp tissue also captures the resident alphabeta T cells of normal skin.

Trimming shortened V by 3 bases and J by 5 bases, and 14 bases separated the two germline ends. This CDR3 contains 13 residues. Germline V CDR1 and CDR2: GTSNPN, SVGIG (reference sequence). Remarks on this clone: Its antigen is as yet unknown.

Sequencing relied on a cDNA template that was reverse transcribed from extracted RNA. Sequenced by immunoSEQ multiplex PCR; TCRdb stores in-frame clones only, minus some. The sample holds around 140,000 clones, more than 40% seen once. The rearrangement joins TRBV30 to TRBJ2-7, with D unclear. This material consisted of CD8+ T cells sorted from blood, taken at week 0. The TCR originated in a human donor with alopecia areata. The CDR3 DNA reads TGTGCCTGGAGCTGGGCGACTCTAGACGAGCAGTACTTC. It codes for CAWSWATLDEQYF.